This T cell receptor beta chain derives from a study of blood T cell repertoires in COVID-19. As originally analysed: Reference gene primer amplification in the assay estimated nucleated cell counts. Clones were sequenced by immunoSEQ multiplex PCR, and TCRdb holds only the in-frame ones, with some missing. V, J and clone size derive from that table, while D and trimming were established from the DNA sequence. This sample carries 25,000 to 35,000 clones, about 84% of them seen once, and the ten largest clones take roughly 43%. Germline loops: CDR1 MRHNA, CDR2 SNTAGT. Losses at the gene ends were 5 bases for V and 4 bases for J; bases not matched to a gene: 5. This CDR3 region has 15 residues.

The chain couples TRBV6-4 to TRBJ2-6, with TRBD2 matching over 7 bases. Sequencing was carried out using peripheral blood. This receptor was identified in a woman older than 75 with acute or convalescent COVID-19. DNA of the CDR3: TGTGCCAGCAGTTGGGGAGGGACCGGGGCCAACGTCCTGACTTTC. This translates into CASSWGGTGANVLTF.